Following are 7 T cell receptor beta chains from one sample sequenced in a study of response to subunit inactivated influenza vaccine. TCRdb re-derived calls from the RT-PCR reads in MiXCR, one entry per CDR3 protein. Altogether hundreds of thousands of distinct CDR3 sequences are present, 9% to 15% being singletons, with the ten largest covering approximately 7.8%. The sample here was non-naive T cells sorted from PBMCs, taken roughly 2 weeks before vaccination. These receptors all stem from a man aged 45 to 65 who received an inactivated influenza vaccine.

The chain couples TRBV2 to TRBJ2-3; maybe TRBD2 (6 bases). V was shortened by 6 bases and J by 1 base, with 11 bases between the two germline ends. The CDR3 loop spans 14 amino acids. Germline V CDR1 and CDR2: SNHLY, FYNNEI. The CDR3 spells CASSRELGTDTQYF. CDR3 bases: TGTGCCAGCAGCCGGGAGCTCGGCACAGATACGCAGTATTTT.

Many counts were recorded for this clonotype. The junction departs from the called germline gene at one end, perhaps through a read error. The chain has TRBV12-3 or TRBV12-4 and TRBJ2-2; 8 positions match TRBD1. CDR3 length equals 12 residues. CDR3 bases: TGTGCCAGCAGTTTAGCGACAGGGGAACTGTTTTTT. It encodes CASSLATGELFF.

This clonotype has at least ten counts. The CDR3 protein is CASSYSMLAGGPKDTQYF. For the CDR3, the DNA is TGTGCCAGCAGTTACTCGATGCTGGCGGGAGGCCCAAAAGATACGCAGTATTTT. The V gene is TRBV6-5, the J gene TRBJ2-3, with 8 bases matching TRBD2. Per the germline V gene, CDR1 is MNHEY and CDR2 is SVGAGI. The CDR3 has 18 residues. V dropped 0 bases and J dropped 5; count of bases not matched to a gene: 13.

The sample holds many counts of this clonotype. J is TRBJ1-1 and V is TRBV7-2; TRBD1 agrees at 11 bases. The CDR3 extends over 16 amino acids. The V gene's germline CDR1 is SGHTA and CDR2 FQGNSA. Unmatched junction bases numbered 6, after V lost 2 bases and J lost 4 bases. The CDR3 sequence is CASSLRTGGFGTEAFF. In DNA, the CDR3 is TGTGCCAGCAGCTTAAGGACAGGGGGCTTCGGCACTGAAGCTTTCTTT.

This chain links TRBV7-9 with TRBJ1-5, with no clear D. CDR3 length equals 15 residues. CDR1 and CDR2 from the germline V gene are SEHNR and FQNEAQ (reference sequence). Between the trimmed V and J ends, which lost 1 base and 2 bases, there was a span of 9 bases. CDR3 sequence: CASSLGVTGNQPQHF. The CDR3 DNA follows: TGTGCCAGCAGCTTAGGGGTTACCGGCAATCAGCCCCAGCATTTT.

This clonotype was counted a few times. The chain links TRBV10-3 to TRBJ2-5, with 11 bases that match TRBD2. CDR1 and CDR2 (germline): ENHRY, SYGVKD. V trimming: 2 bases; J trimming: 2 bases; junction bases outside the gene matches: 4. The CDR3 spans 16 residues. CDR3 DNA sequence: TGTGCCATCAGTGAGGGTAGCGGGGGGGGACAAGAGACCCAGTACTTC. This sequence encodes CAISEGSGGGQETQYF.

CDR3 in DNA: TGTGCCAGCAGTTTATCACCGGGACAGGGGCAAGATACGCAGTATTTT. It translates to CASSLSPGQGQDTQYF. The chain joins TRBV27 to TRBJ2-3, with 10 bases matching TRBD1. V shed 0 bases, J shed 5 bases, and the junction held 5 bases outside the gene matches. Per germline, CDR1 MNHEY and CDR2 SMNVEV (reference sequence). The CDR3 is 16 residues long.